This T cell receptor beta chain stems from a study of CD8 T cells in ankylosing spondylitis (dated by TCRdb to the late 2010s). The study in broad terms: The study profiled T cell receptor beta repertoires in healthy donors and ankylosing spondylitis patients to find disease-linked TCR variants. The full study cohort comprised around 25 ankylosing spondylitis patients and 110 or so healthy donors. Samples of peripheral blood were taken, and for ankylosing spondylitis patients, synovial fluid was collected as well. Results and caveats for the whole study, not just this receptor: The disease-linked clones showed a CD8+ phenotype and occurred at relatively low frequencies in peripheral blood. The disease-linked clones were reported to be significantly enriched in matched synovial fluid samples from ankylosing spondylitis patients. Some of the motif variants had been reported before in the synovial fluid and blood of reactive arthritis patients, a finding that suggests common disease-initiation mechanisms. Blood from ankylosing spondylitis patients appeared to be characterized by a TCR beta motif composed of 7 to 9 highly homologous amino acid variants.

The instrument given in TCRdb is Illumina HiSeq 2500. Quantitative 5'-RACE with molecular barcodes was the method used to prepare the TCR beta libraries. Per the authors' processing: A new computational method, built on a probabilistic model of VDJ rearrangement, was used to identify disease-linked TCR variants. The public reads were reanalyzed by TCRdb: fastp trimming at Q25, MiXCR alignment, in-frame beta chains only. Rows with a matching CDR3 protein are joined into one entry that keeps the most common DNA and genes. V and J calls and clone size were set by TCRdb, not the authors. For this sample the table gives a few hundred thousand distinct CDR3 sequences, of which around 20% were detected only once. The ten biggest clones cover roughly 8.3% of the sample. Inclusive of the bounding cysteine and phenylalanine, the CDR3 is 11 residues long. Just CDR3 DNA is preserved here, 33 bases in frame from base 1. CDR1 and CDR2 were assigned from the germline V gene (reference sequence) as DFQATT and SNEGSKA. Compared with germline, V lacks 4 bases and J lacks 8 bases; bases without a gene match: 4.

As for this clonotype: Its antigen specificity is not known. No much larger clone exists at a distance of one base, and base qualities are not known.

This TCR derives from a male donor with ankylosing spondylitis or in good health (not recorded which). Sequenced input: blood, either unsorted or a sorted T cell fraction (not recorded which). Recombination connected TRBV20-1 to TRBJ1-1, with 7 bases aligning to TRBD1. The DNA sequence is as follows: TGCAGTGCTAAAAGACAGGGCGAAGCTTTCTTT. Its amino acids are CSAKRQGEAFF.